These T cell receptor beta chains were read from a single sample in a study of metastatic and nonmetastatic thyroid tumors. TCRdb re-called the PCR reads through MiXCR. The sample contains 90,000 or so clones, roughly 8.6% of which appear only once. The sequenced material came from blood. The receptors stem from a female donor with papillary thyroid cancer or a benign thyroid nodule (not recorded which). Some clones in this sample may be carry-over from other donors' samples. The CDR3 runs from the conserved cysteine through the conserved F or W. A D gene is named only where the DNA matches it firmly. The size field is filled for only some rows; it gives once, few, many or a size class.

size	D	V	J	DNA	CDR3
many	TRBD2	TRBV7-2	TRBJ2-3	TGTGCCAGCAGCGGACTAGCGTGGGGCACAGATACGCAGTATTTT	CASSGLAWGTDTQYF
many	.	TRBV6-1	TRBJ1-2	TGTGCCAGCAGTGAAGCGACCGGGATTAACTATGGCTACACCTTC	CASSEATGINYGYTF
many	TRBD2	TRBV2	TRBJ2-3	TGTGCCAGCAGTGGCGGGGGAAGCACAGATACGCAGTATTTT	CASSGGGSTDTQYF
many	.	TRBV27	TRBJ1-1	TGTGCCAGCAGCAAGGGCGCGGTAATGAACACTGAAGCTTTCTTT	CASSKGAVMNTEAFF
.	TRBD2	TRBV5-1	TRBJ2-7	TGCGCCAGCAGGGAGGGGCCCGGGACTAGCCCCTACGAGCAGTACTTC	CASREGPGTSPYEQYF
few	TRBD1	TRBV9	TRBJ2-5	TGTGCCAGCAGCGTAGTGGGACAGGGACAAGAGACCCAGTACTTC	CASSVVGQGQETQYF
many	TRBD1	TRBV6-1	TRBJ2-2	TGTGCCAGCAGGAGGGGGACAGGGTCCACCGGGGAGCTGTTTTTT	CASRRGTGSTGELFF
.	TRBD1	TRBV2	TRBJ2-7	TGTGCCAGCGAGGGACAGATCAGCTACGAGCAGTACTTC	CASEGQISYEQYF
many	TRBD2	TRBV12-3/TRBV12-4	TRBJ2-3	TGTGCCAGCGGGGGACTAGCGGGGGGGCGGGATACGCAGTATTTT	CASGGLAGGRDTQYF
many	.	TRBV4-1	TRBJ1-1	TGCGCCAGCAGCCAAGATCAGGCTGAAGCTTTCTTT	CASSQDQAEAFF
many	TRBD1	TRBV7-6	TRBJ1-6	TGTGCCAGCAGCCCAACGACAGGGGGAAGCTCCTATAATTCACCCCTCCACTTT	CASSPTTGGSSYNSPLHF
few	TRBD1	TRBV9	TRBJ2-5	TGTGCCAGCAGCGTAGGAGGCAGGGGGCCGGCCCAGGCCCAGTACTTC	CASSVGGRGPAQAQYF
.	.	TRBV18	TRBJ2-5	TGTGCCAGCTCACCCGGACATTTCCAAGAGACCCAGTACTTC	CASSPGHFQETQYF
many	TRBD2	TRBV6-4	TRBJ2-3	TGTGCCAGCAGTGCCGCGTCGGGGGGTACAGATACGCAGTATTTT	CASSAASGGTDTQYF
many	.	TRBV5-1	TRBJ1-1	TGCGCCAGCAGATTGGGGGACACTGAAGCTTTCTTT	CASRLGDTEAFF
many	.	TRBV4-1	TRBJ2-2	TGCGCCAGCAGCCAAGGGGTTTTACGCCGGGACACGAACACCGGGGAGCTGTTTTTT	CASSQGVLRRDTNTGELFF
many	.	TRBV12-3/TRBV12-4	TRBJ2-4	TGTGCCAGCAGTTTAAGGCAAAACCTAGCCAAAAACATTCAGTACTTC	CASSLRQNLAKNIQYF
many	.	TRBV19	TRBJ2-1	TGTGCCAGTAGTATGGGAAATCCGGGCTCCTACAATGAGCAGTTCTTC	CASSMGNPGSYNEQFF
many	TRBD2	TRBV6-1	TRBJ2-2	TGTGCCAGCAGTCGGGGGGAAGTGGGCGGGGAGCTGTTTTTT	CASSRGEVGGELFF
many	.	TRBV18	TRBJ1-1	TGTGCCAGCTCACCCACCTCCGGACAAGCGAACACTGAAGCTTTCTTT	CASSPTSGQANTEAFF
.	TRBD2	TRBV4-2	TRBJ2-7	TGTGCCAGCAGCCCGGCGGGGACTAGCTCCTACGAGCAGTACTTC	CASSPAGTSSYEQYF
.	.	TRBV20-1	TRBJ1-5	TGCAGTGCTAGAGGAGAAGGGGCAGGCAGCAATCAGCCCCAGCATTTT	CSARGEGAGSNQPQHF
many	TRBD1	TRBV7-9	TRBJ2-7	TGTGCCAGCAGTAGGACAGGGGTCGAGCAGTACTTC	CASSRTGVEQYF
many	.	TRBV5-5	TRBJ1-1	TGTGCCAGCAGCTTAATATGGTCAGCGGGGACTGAAGCTTTCTTT	CASSLIWSAGTEAFF
many	.	TRBV9	TRBJ1-3	TGTGCCAGCAGCGTAGAGGTCGACACCATATATTTT	CASSVEVDTIYF
.	.	TRBV7-2	TRBJ2-2	TGTGCCAGCAGCTTAAGGGACTCCTACACCGGGGAGCTGTTTTTT	CASSLRDSYTGELFF
many	.	TRBV12-3/TRBV12-4	TRBJ2-2	TGTGCCAGCAGTCCGGGACGGACGCTCACCGGGGGGCTGTTTTTT	CASSPGRTLTGGLFF
many	.	TRBV15	TRBJ2-2	TGTGCCACCAGTCCCACCGAGGGGGAAAACACCGGGGAGCTGTTTTTT	CATSPTEGENTGELFF
many	.	TRBV28	TRBJ2-7	TGTGCCAGCAGTTTAGCCTACTACGAGCAGTACTTC	CASSLAYYEQYF
many	.	TRBV12-5	TRBJ1-2	TGTGCTAGTGCCTACTTACCTCACAAGGACTATGGCTACACCTTC	CASAYLPHKDYGYTF
.	TRBD2	TRBV18	TRBJ2-3	TGTGCCAGCTCATCGGGACTAGCGGGAGGAAAAAGCACAGATACGCAGTATTTT	CASSSGLAGGKSTDTQYF
few	TRBD2	TRBV10-3	TRBJ2-3	TGTGCCATCAGTGAGTCAGAACTAGCGGGGGGCCGTACAGATACGCAGTATTTT	CAISESELAGGRTDTQYF
many	.	TRBV11-3	TRBJ2-2	TGTGCCAGCAGCTTAGGAGAGACCGGGGAGCTGTTTTTT	CASSLGETGELFF
many	.	TRBV15	TRBJ2-7	TGTGCCACCAGCAGAGATAGGGGGACCGCCTACGAGCAGTACTTC	CATSRDRGTAYEQYF
many	.	TRBV6-1	TRBJ2-7	TGTGCCAGCAGCGTAGCATCCGCCTACGAGCAGTACTTC	CASSVASAYEQYF
many	.	TRBV15	TRBJ2-4	TGTGCCACCAGCGAGATTAGGTCTACGGGGGTCGGGAACATTCAGTACTTC	CATSEIRSTGVGNIQYF
many	TRBD1	TRBV6-5	TRBJ1-4	TGTGCCAGCAGTTACGTGACAGGGGGTGGATCTAAACTGTTTTTT	CASSYVTGGGSKLFF
many	TRBD1	TRBV11-2	TRBJ2-2	TGTGCCAGCAGCTTACTACAGGGGATCACCGGGGAGCTGTTTTTT	CASSLLQGITGELFF
many	.	TRBV7-9	TRBJ2-7	TGTGCCAGCAGCTTGGGCTTGCGGGGGCACTACGAGCAGTACTTC	CASSLGLRGHYEQYF
many	.	TRBV18	TRBJ2-6	TGTGCCAGCTCACCACAGGGGGCTGGGGCCAACGTCCTGACTTTC	CASSPQGAGANVLTF
.	TRBD1	TRBV7-9	TRBJ1-4	TGTGCCAGCAGCTCGAAAGTCGACAGGGGGCGGGAAAAACTGTTTTTT	CASSSKVDRGREKLFF
many	.	TRBV20-1	TRBJ2-7	TGCAGTGCTAGAGTGGGGCAGGGATCCTCCTACGAGCAGTACTTC	CSARVGQGSSYEQYF
many	TRBD2	TRBV29-1	TRBJ2-3	TGCAGCACAGCGGGGGGCGCAGATACGCAGTATTTT	CSTAGGADTQYF
many	.	TRBV5-1	TRBJ1-1	TGCGCCAGCAGCTTGCAACAGAACACTGAAGCTTTCTTT	CASSLQQNTEAFF
many	TRBD1	TRBV11-1	TRBJ2-7	TGTGCCAGCAGCCCCCGCCGACAGGGGCCTCACTCCTACGAGCAGTACTTC	CASSPRRQGPHSYEQYF
.	.	TRBV4-1	TRBJ2-4	TGCGCCAGCAGCCAAGATCCAAACAGAAACATTCAGTACTTC	CASSQDPNRNIQYF
many	TRBD2	TRBV6-2/TRBV6-3	TRBJ2-1	TGTGCCAGCAGTCACTCTACCTGGACTAGCGGGGGGGCCTACAATGAGCAGTTCTTC	CASSHSTWTSGGAYNEQFF
many	.	TRBV9	TRBJ2-1	TGTGCCAGCAGCGTAGGAGGGAGTGGGTACAATGAGCAGTTCTTC	CASSVGGSGYNEQFF
many	TRBD2	TRBV20-1	TRBJ2-1	TGCAGTGCGGTTAGCGGGGGACGGAATGAGCAGTTCTTC	CSAVSGGRNEQFF
many	.	TRBV2	TRBJ1-4	TGTGCCAGCAGTGGGACCGAGGGGTTTGAAAAACTGTTTTTT	CASSGTEGFEKLFF
many	.	TRBV12-3/TRBV12-4	TRBJ1-2	TGTGCCAGCAGTCCCCGGACGGGAAACTATGGCTACACCTTC	CASSPRTGNYGYTF
.	.	TRBV20-1	TRBJ2-5	TGCAGTGCTAACGCCCATCTCAAGGAGACCCAGTACTTC	CSANAHLKETQYF
many	TRBD2	TRBV5-6	TRBJ2-7	TGTGCCAGCAGCTCGACAGCCGCCGGGGGGTACGAGCAGTACTTC	CASSSTAAGGYEQYF
few	.	TRBV7-2	TRBJ2-5	TGTGCCAGCAGCTTAGGTCAAGCGGCCCAAGAGACCCAGTACTTC	CASSLGQAAQETQYF
few	.	TRBV30	TRBJ1-2	TGTGCCTGGAGTGTACGGTACGACTATGGCTACACCTTC	CAWSVRYDYGYTF
few	TRBD1	TRBV6-1	TRBJ1-6	TGTGCCAGTAGCTCCGGGTGGACAGGGGTGAGTTCACCCCTCCACTTT	CASSSGWTGVSSPLHF
.	TRBD2	TRBV5-1	TRBJ2-7	TGCGCCAGCAGCTTGGCCCGGACTAGCGGGGGGCATTACGAGCAGTACTTC	CASSLARTSGGHYEQYF